A single sample gave rise to the 19 T cell receptor beta chains below, sequenced in a study of blood T cell repertoires in COVID-19. TCRdb's copy holds only in-frame clones and misses some; the assay was immunoSEQ multiplex PCR. Among around 55,000 clones listed, 82% were seen once. Sequencing was carried out using peripheral blood. Receptors were obtained from a human donor in a cohort sampled during active or convalescent COVID-19.

The chain carries TRBV6-5 and TRBJ2-5, with 9 bases identical to TRBD2. In germline, CDR1 is MNHEY, CDR2 SVGAGI. J lost 1 base, V lost 0 bases, and 3 bases had no gene match. The CDR3 totals 16 residues. CDR3 loop: CASSYSLAGFQETQYF. The DNA of the CDR3 is TGTGCCAGCAGTTACTCTCTAGCGGGGTTCCAAGAGACCCAGTACTTC.

The V and J genes are TRBV3-1 (or the pseudogene TRBV3-2) and TRBJ1-4; D might be TRBD1 (6 bases). Trimming stripped 3 bases from V and 8 bases from J, with 19 bases between. The germline V gene encodes CDR1 LGHDT and CDR2 YNNKEL (reference sequence). This CDR3 spans 16 amino acids. The CDR3 region has the DNA TGTGCCAGCAGCCACTCCCTAGGGGGAATCTACGAAAAACTGTTTTTT. Amino acid sequence: CASSHSLGGIYEKLFF.

The chain is built from TRBV15 and TRBJ1-1, with D possibly TRBD1 on 5 matching bases. Germline-derived CDR1 and CDR2 are LNHNV and YYDKDF (reference sequence). This CDR3 is built from 16 residues. Between the trimmed V and J ends, which lost 0 bases and 1 base, there was a span of 12 bases. The CDR3 protein is CATSRDGAGKNTEAFF. The CDR3 nucleotides read TGTGCCACCAGCAGAGATGGGGCAGGGAAGAACACTGAAGCTTTCTTT.

The CDR3 loop is CASSPGTGVNEQFF. In DNA form, the CDR3 reads TGTGCCAGCAGTCCCGGGACAGGGGTCAATGAGCAGTTCTTC. This chain uses TRBV6-5 with TRBJ2-1, with 10 bases identical to TRBD1. Trimming cost V 5 bases and J 6 bases; bases outside gene matches: 4. Germline values: CDR1 MNHEY, CDR2 SVGAGI. This CDR3 spans 14 amino acids.

This rearrangement joins TRBV19 to TRBJ2-2; possibly TRBD2 for D (5 bases). This CDR3 is built from 17 residues. Germline V gives CDR1 LNHDA, CDR2 SQIVND (reference sequence). The V end lost 2 bases, the J end lost 0 bases, and 13 bases lay between the germline ends. The CDR3 DNA follows: TGTGCCAGTAGTATATACCGGGGAAAAACGAACACCGGGGAGCTGTTTTTT. It is translated as CASSIYRGKTNTGELFF.

The V and J genes are TRBV5-1 and TRBJ2-5; D call uncertain. Trimming left V 0 bases short and J 2 bases short, with 8 bases between. The CDR3 is 14 amino acids. Germline lookup yields CDR1 SGHRS and CDR2 YFSETQ. The CDR3 protein is CASSLVLTQETQYF. Written as DNA, the CDR3 is TGCGCCAGCAGCTTGGTACTCACGCAAGAGACCCAGTACTTC.

This clone was seen just once. This chain uses TRBV12-5 with TRBJ2-2; TRBD1 aligns across 8 bases. V lost 3 bases, J lost 17 bases, and 11 bases stayed unmatched. The CDR3 extends over 13 amino acids. Germline assignment: CDR1 LGHNT and CDR2 FRNRAP. CDR3 protein: CASGLQQRTGSFF. In DNA, the CDR3 is TGTGCTAGTGGTTTACAACAGAGGACAGGGAGTTTTTTT. The full variable domain, its missing parts supplied by reference TRBV12-5 and TRBJ2-2, is DARVTQTPRHKVTEMGQEVTMRCQPILGHNTVFWYRQTMMQGLELLAYFRNRAPLDDSGMPKDRFSAEMPDATLATLKIQPSEPRDSAVYFCASGLQQRTGSFFGEGSRLTVL.

This rearrangement joins TRBV6-2 or TRBV6-3 to TRBJ2-7, with a possible D match to TRBD1 (6 bases). The CDR3 consists of 16 residues. Germline V gives CDR1 MNHEY, CDR2 SVGEGT. V shed 2 bases and J shed 3 bases, with 17 bases lying between them. CDR3 sequence (DNA): TGTGCCAGCAGTTACGGTGGTTCAGGGGTCAACTACGAGCAGTACTTC. It codes for CASSYGGSGVNYEQYF.

V gene TRBV6-5 combines with J gene TRBJ2-2, with 9 bases that match TRBD1. This CDR3 spans 13 amino acids. V gave up 7 bases and J gave up 6 bases; unmatched junction bases: 3. Germline V CDR1 and CDR2: MNHEY, SVGAGI. The chain's CDR3 is CASKQGAAGELFF. CDR3 in DNA: TGTGCCAGCAAACAGGGGGCTGCCGGGGAGCTGTTTTTT.

V usage is TRBV7-2 and J usage is TRBJ1-4; D perhaps matches TRBD1 (6 bases). Trimming stripped 3 bases from V and 0 bases from J, with 14 bases between. The germline V gene encodes CDR1 SGHTA and CDR2 FQGNSA. CDR3 length: 17 residues. The CDR3 nucleotides are TGTGCCAGCAGCTTGGGGGGGCTGAAAGCAACTAATGAAAAACTGTTTTTT. Protein product: CASSLGGLKATNEKLFF.

The chain is built from TRBV20-1 and TRBJ2-5; D is undetermined. The CDR3 has 10 residues. The germline CDR1 and CDR2 sequences are DFQATT and SNEGSKA (reference sequence). Trimming removed 5 bases at V and 1 base at J, with 2 bases between. The CDR3 loop reads CSALQETQYF. CDR3 DNA sequence: TGCAGTGCTCTCCAAGAGACCCAGTACTTC.

The chain recombines TRBV6-2 or TRBV6-3 with TRBJ2-5; TRBD2 agrees at 7 bases. V gave up 2 bases and J gave up 5 bases; unmatched junction bases: 8. The CDR3 loop spans 15 amino acids. CDR1 and CDR2 (germline): MNHEY, SVGEGT. DNA for the CDR3: TGTGCCAGCAGTTACGGCCCCTCGGGGGGTGAGACCCAGTACTTC. Amino acid sequence: CASSYGPSGGETQYF.

The chain recombines TRBV5-4 with TRBJ1-2; possible D gene TRBD1, 6 bases. V was shortened by 0 bases and J by 8 bases, with 20 bases between the two germline ends. The CDR3 totals 16 residues. Germline V gene sequence: CDR1 SGHNT, CDR2 YYREEE (reference sequence). Written as DNA, the CDR3 is TGTGCCAGCAGCTTGGCCGGGGGGGGCGCGATGGCCGGCTACACCTTC. Translated, it gives CASSLAGGGAMAGYTF.

J is TRBJ2-7 and V is TRBV5-4; 8 positions agree with TRBD1. The CDR3 has 14 amino acids. CDR1 and CDR2 from the germline V gene are SGHNT and YYREEE (reference sequence). With 4 bases clipped from V and 3 bases from J, the junction kept 6 bases outside the gene matches. DNA of the CDR3: TGTGCCAGCAGCCCGGGACAGGTGATCTACGAGCAGTACTTC. The encoded protein is CASSPGQVIYEQYF.

This chain links TRBV9 with TRBJ2-3; D unresolved. The CDR3 extends over 16 amino acids. Germline loops: CDR1 SGDLS, CDR2 YYNGEE. V was cut by 1 base and J by 5 bases, with 17 bases left in between. DNA for the CDR3: TGTGCCAGCAGCGTAAGCGAACGGCCTTTGGGAGATACGCAGTATTTT. Protein product: CASSVSERPLGDTQYF.

The chain recombines TRBV18 with TRBJ1-2, with TRBD1 identical over 8 bases. The germline V gene has CDR1 KGHSH and CDR2 LQKENI. The CDR3 sequence is 15 residues long. Trimming cost V 4 bases and J 0 bases; bases outside gene matches: 4. The CDR3 reads CASSLGQEANYGYTF. The DNA of the CDR3 is TGTGCCAGCTCACTGGGACAGGAAGCTAACTATGGCTACACCTTC.

By share of the sample, this clone is medium-sized. This rearrangement joins TRBV5-1 to TRBJ2-1, with 7 bases lining up with TRBD2. V shed 0 bases, J shed 3 bases, and the junction held 6 bases outside the gene matches. This CDR3 has 16 residues. Germline V gene data show CDR1 as SGHRS and CDR2 as YFSETQ. CDR3 nucleotide sequence: TGCGCCAGCAGCTTGGGGGGAGCGGGGAACTACAATGAGCAGTTCTTC. Its translation: CASSLGGAGNYNEQFF.

The rearrangement uses TRBV7-8 and TRBJ2-1; 7 bases are shared with TRBD2. The CDR3 is 16 amino acids. Trimming removed 8 bases from V and 0 bases from J; junction bases left unmatched: 10. Germline V gene lookup returns CDR1 SGHVS and CDR2 FQNEAQ. For the CDR3, the DNA is TGTGCCAGCCTCCCAATGGGGGGGGTCTCCTACAATGAGCAGTTCTTC. It codes for CASLPMGGVSYNEQFF.

Here the CDR3 DNA reads TGTGCCAGCAGTCTAGAGATTGGCGGGGGGACCCCCGGGGAGCTGTTTTTT. Its protein product is CASSLEIGGGTPGELFF. This sequence joins TRBV2 and TRBJ2-2; 8 bases agree with TRBD2. Germline V lookup: CDR1 SNHLY, CDR2 FYNNEI. Trimming took 5 bases from V and 6 from J; bases not matched to a gene: 14. The CDR3 spans 17 residues.